This T cell receptor (beta chain) appears in the sequencing data of a study of cytotoxic CD8 clonotypes in ibrutinib-treated CLL. Repertoires were generated with immunoSEQ multiplex PCR, while TCRdb's copy carries only in-frame clones and drops some. The repertoire has 150,000 to 250,000 clones, over 60% of them found once; the top ten carry 10% to 15%. This clone was detected only once. CDR3 length: 17 amino acids. The V segment lost 3 bases and the J segment 1 base; nucleotides outside the gene matches: 5. Germline CDR1 reads SGHRS; CDR2 reads YFSETQ. The rearrangement uses TRBV5-1 and TRBJ2-2; TRBD2 aligns across 11 bases. This TCR was sampled from a human donor with chronic lymphocytic leukemia. This specimen consisted of PBMCs, obtained after 24 months of ibrutinib treatment. The CDR3 nucleotides are TGCGCCAGCAGCTCCCGGGGGACTAGCGGGAACACCGGGGAGCTGTTTTTT. It is translated as CASSSRGTSGNTGELFF.